This T cell receptor beta chain was recorded in a study of CD8+ T cells in alopecia areata. Study information: Among treated patients, oral tofacitinib was administered at 5 to 10 mg twice daily.

Isolated RNA was reverse transcribed into cDNA used as the sequencing template. Sequenced by immunoSEQ multiplex PCR; TCRdb stores in-frame clones only, minus some. The sample lists about 200,000 clones, more than 30% occurring once. Sample treatment: oral pan-JAK inhibitor, 5-10 mg twice daily. CDR3 length: 12 residues. V was pared by 6 bases and J by 3 bases, with 9 bases between. Germline V gene sequence: CDR1 MNHEY, CDR2 SVGAGI. This clonotype was obtained from a human donor with alopecia areata. Specimen: CD4+ T cells sorted from blood, collected around week 30, from a patient treated with tofacitinib. The chain uses TRBV6-5 and TRBJ2-7, with D unclear. The CDR3 sequence: CASRHAVYEQYF. The CDR3 DNA follows: TGTGCCAGCAGGCACGCGGTCTACGAGCAGTACTTC.